This TCR beta chain was identified in a study of vaccination effects on CD4 cells after COVID-19. Study as a whole: Post-vaccine sampling occurred a median 72 days after the second dose. Culturing of 1.5 million to 2.5 million PBMC per well took place with around 10 IU/ml IL-2 and 7.5 to 10 ug/ml peptides.

Study-wide results and caveats: Late post-vaccination, clones induced by infection and those induced by vaccine underwent marked clonal contraction.

TCRdb's table, derived via immunoSEQ multiplex PCR, lists solely in-frame clones and lacks some. The sample shows some 60,000 clones, less than 80% of them seen only once. The CDR3 runs 12 residues. Trimming shortened V by 0 bases and J by 10 bases, and 12 bases separated the two germline ends. Germline V gene sequence: CDR1 SQVTM, CDR2 ANQGSEA. With respect to this clone: Its antigen is currently unknown.

Isolation of CD4+ T cells took place after ten to eleven days of culture. Participants got two doses of BNT162b2 or mRNA-1273 vaccine. Cultures got half-medium changes with IL-2 on days 3 and 7. Here the sequenced sample was CD4+ T cells from PBMCs cultured without peptide, taken after COVID-19 vaccination. This sequence originates from a human donor who received a COVID-19 vaccine. The gene calls are TRBV29-1 and TRBJ1-2; tentatively, D is TRBD1 (5 bases). The CDR3 is CSVEEDSPLYTF. In DNA form, the CDR3 reads TGCAGCGTTGAAGAAGACAGCCCCCTCTACACCTTC.